The 20 T cell receptor beta chains in this list originate from one sample, sequenced in a study of T cells in Graves' hyperthyroidism and ophthalmopathy. RNA transcripts were the template for amplifying TCR beta CDR3 regions. The HTBI set primed first-round TCR CDR3 RT-PCR. TCRdb redid the calling of the multiplex PCR reads with MiXCR, one entry per CDR3 protein. The sample has roughly 570,000 distinct CDR3 sequences, approximately 44% seen once. Sequencing was done on a sample of peripheral blood or thyroid tissue (not recorded which). These TCRs come from an adult woman with Graves' disease, either hyperthyroidism or ophthalmopathy (not recorded which).

The chain employs TRBV15 and TRBJ1-5; D is uncertain. The CDR3 has 15 amino acids. Germline CDR1 reads LNHNV; CDR2 reads YYDKDF (reference sequence). V lost 8 bases, J lost 0 bases, and 14 bases lay in between. CDR3 sequence reads: CATGKGWNSNQPQHF. In nucleotides, the CDR3 is TGTGCCACCGGAAAAGGGTGGAATAGCAATCAGCCCCAGCATTTT.

This rearrangement joins TRBV2 to TRBJ1-5, with 8 bases aligning to TRBD1. The CDR3 runs 13 residues. The germline V gene has CDR1 SNHLY and CDR2 FYNNEI. With V trimmed by 2 bases and J by 10 bases, 4 bases remained unmatched. The chain's CDR3 is CASSEQGALPQHF. CDR3 coding DNA: TGTGCCAGCAGTGAACAGGGGGCATTACCCCAGCATTTT.

This clonotype was seen repeatedly, ten times or more. The V and J genes are TRBV6-5 and TRBJ2-5; D remains unclear. Germline CDR1 and CDR2: MNHEY and SVGAGI. V lost 5 bases, J lost 3 bases, and 10 bases lay in between. This CDR3 spans 13 amino acids. CDR3 residues: CASSAPVEETQYF. CDR3 nucleotides: TGTGCCAGCAGTGCCCCAGTGGAAGAGACCCAGTACTTC.

This clonotype was seen only a few times. This chain connects TRBV2 to TRBJ2-7; D perhaps matches TRBD1 (6 bases). CDR1 is SNHLY and CDR2 is FYNNEI in the germline V gene. The CDR3 covers 15 residues. V was clipped by 2 bases and J by 8 bases, with 19 bases between them. CDR3 region: CASSEQGSNQPQQYF. The DNA for the CDR3 is TGTGCCAGCAGTGAACAGGGGAGCAATCAGCCCCAGCAGTACTTC.

V and J are TRBV5-1 and TRBJ2-2; the D gene is possibly TRBD2 (5 bases). V was pared by 5 bases and J by 4 bases, with 9 bases between. The CDR3 extends over 13 amino acids. Germline V gene lookup returns CDR1 SGHRS and CDR2 YFSETQ. CDR3 sequence reads: CASRQTSTGELFF. As DNA, the CDR3 is TGCGCCAGCAGGCAAACTAGCACCGGGGAGCTGTTTTTT.

The V gene is TRBV29-1, the J gene TRBJ2-5; TRBD1 or TRBD2 may be the D gene (5 bases each). V was clipped by 1 base and J by 1 base, with 10 bases between them. There are 14 residues in the CDR3. The germline gives CDR1 SQVTM, CDR2 ANQGSEA. CDR3 sequence: CSVEGGETQETQYF. CDR3 nucleotide sequence: TGCAGCGTTGAAGGAGGGGAGACCCAAGAGACCCAGTACTTC.

This clonotype was counted ten times or more. The chain's CDR3 is CSAKDSNTGELFF. CDR3 in DNA: TGCAGTGCTAAAGACTCGAACACCGGGGAGCTGTTTTTT. The V call is TRBV20-1, the J call TRBJ2-2; D gene uncertain. The CDR3 has 13 residues. Per germline, CDR1 DFQATT and CDR2 SNEGSKA (reference sequence). Trimming cost V 4 bases and J 0 bases, with 6 bases left between them.

The chain uses TRBV12-3 or TRBV12-4 and TRBJ2-5; unclear D gene. Trimming removed 7 bases from V and 5 bases from J, with 11 bases in between. This CDR3 region has 12 residues. The CDR3 sequence: CASNYQQETQYF. The CDR3 coding sequence is TGTGCCAGCAATTACCAGCAGGAGACCCAGTACTTC.

This rearrangement joins TRBV7-6 to TRBJ2-7, with 12 bases matching TRBD1. V dropped 3 bases and J dropped 7; count of bases not matched to a gene: 4. Germline CDR1 SGHVS, CDR2 FNYEAQ. CDR3 size: 14 residues. Here the CDR3 reads CASSLGQGAVEQYF. Here the CDR3 DNA reads TGTGCCAGCAGCTTGGGACAGGGGGCCGTTGAGCAGTACTTC.

Note on this clonotype: Compared with germline, one end of the junction differs, possibly owing to a read error. The chain joins TRBV7-9 to TRBJ2-5; 13 nucleotides align to TRBD2. Germline CDR1 reads SEHNR; CDR2 reads FQNEAQ (reference sequence). The CDR3 spans 15 residues. CDR3: CVSTRTSGGGETQYF. DNA of the CDR3: TGTGTCAGCACCCGGACTAGCGGGGGTGGGGAGACCCAGTACTTC.

The rearrangement links TRBV7-2 to TRBJ2-5, with 10 bases aligning to TRBD1. Germline-derived CDR1 and CDR2 are SGHTA and FQGNSA. CDR3 length equals 16 residues. With V trimmed by 1 base and J by 4 bases, 6 bases remained unmatched. The CDR3 bases are TGTGCCAGCAGCTTAGGACAGGGGGCTAGCCGAGAGACCCAGTACTTC. It codes for CASSLGQGASRETQYF.

At least ten counts were recorded for this clonotype. The V gene is TRBV20-1, the J gene TRBJ1-2; D unclear. V was clipped by 6 bases and J by 4 bases, with 18 bases between them. This CDR3 is 14 amino acids long. CDR1 is DFQATT and CDR2 is SNEGSKA in the germline V gene (reference sequence). CDR3 loop: CSARMSHWGYGYTF. The CDR3 region has the DNA TGCAGTGCCCGTATGAGTCATTGGGGCTATGGCTACACCTTC.

This chain joins TRBV9 and TRBJ1-2; weak D call: TRBD1 (5 bases). Trimming stripped 5 bases from V and 4 bases from J, with 24 bases between. The CDR3 runs to 17 residues. Germline V gene lookup returns CDR1 SGDLS and CDR2 YYNGEE. This CDR3 is CASSLRQGSFLTYGYTF. In DNA form, the CDR3 reads TGTGCCAGCAGTTTAAGGCAGGGCAGCTTCTTGACCTATGGCTACACCTTC.

The chain is built from TRBV7-9 and TRBJ2-7; 7 positions agree with TRBD1. Trimming removed 6 bases from V and 6 bases from J; junction bases left unmatched: 11. The CDR3 consists of 14 residues. Germline CDR1 and CDR2: SEHNR and FQNEAQ (reference sequence). The CDR3 nucleotides are TGTGCCAGCAGTCCTGACAGGGCATCGACCGAGCAGTACTTC. Translating gives CASSPDRASTEQYF.

The chain carries TRBV20-1 and TRBJ1-1; 10 positions agree with TRBD1. The germline V gene encodes CDR1 DFQATT and CDR2 SNEGSKA (reference sequence). The CDR3 length is 13 residues. Trimming took 4 bases from V and 9 from J; bases not matched to a gene: 8. This chain's CDR3 is CSATSTGGVKAFF. In nucleotides, the CDR3 is TGCAGTGCTACCTCGACAGGGGGCGTTAAAGCTTTCTTT.

The rearrangement links TRBV29-1 to TRBJ2-2, with D hard to call. Per germline, CDR1 SQVTM and CDR2 ANQGSEA. Trimming removed 5 bases from V and 7 bases from J, with 5 bases in between. CDR3 length: 10 residues. As DNA, the CDR3 is TGCAGCGTTCCGTACGGGGAGCTGTTTTTT. Its protein is CSVPYGELFF.

This rearrangement joins TRBV7-9 to TRBJ1-5; D gene ambiguous. The CDR3 contains 12 residues. Trimming removed 5 bases from V and 11 bases from J, with 13 bases in between. CDR1 and CDR2 from the germline V gene are SEHNR and FQNEAQ (reference sequence). DNA for the CDR3: TGTGCCAGCAGCGCGAACCAAGAGACCCAGCATTTT. Translated, it gives CASSANQETQHF. The full variable domain, rest sourced from reference TRBV7-9 and TRBJ1-5, is DTGVSQNPRHKITKRGQNVTFRCDPISEHNRLYWYRQTLGQGPEFLTYFQNEAQLEKSRLLSDRFSAERPKGSFSTLEIQRTEQGDSAMYLCASSANQETQHFGDGTRLSIL.

The chain carries TRBV2 and TRBJ1-5, with no clear D. The V and J ends lost 1 base and 5 bases respectively, with 6 bases between them. Germline V CDR1 and CDR2: SNHLY, FYNNEI. The CDR3 covers 13 residues. The DNA of the CDR3 is TGTGCCAGCAGTGAAGGAGGGCATCAGCCCCAGCATTTT. Protein product: CASSEGGHQPQHF. Using reference TRBV2 and TRBJ1-5 for the parts outside the CDR3, the full variable domain is EPEVTQTPSHQVTQMGQEVILRCVPISNHLYFYWYRQILGQKVEFLVSFYNNEISEKSEIFDDQFSVERPDGSNFTLKIRSTKLEDSAMYFCASSEGGHQPQHFGDGTRLSIL.

The J gene is TRBJ1-1, the V gene TRBV27; maybe TRBD1 (5 bases). The CDR3 runs to 13 residues. CDR1 is MNHEY, CDR2 SMNVEV, per germline (reference sequence). With 5 bases removed from V and 8 bases from J, the gap between germline ends came to 15 bases. The CDR3 coding sequence is TGTGCCAGCAGTCCTCACTCACGGACAGAAGCTTTCTTT. This codes for CASSPHSRTEAFF.

This clonotype was seen at least ten times. The chain combines TRBV12-3 or TRBV12-4 with TRBJ1-4; D possibly corresponds to TRBD1 (5 bases). The CDR3 spans 16 residues. Trimming stripped 6 bases from V and 2 bases from J, with 16 bases between. CDR3 sequence reads: CASSPDPRGTNEKLFF. CDR3 DNA sequence: TGTGCCAGCAGCCCGGACCCCCGGGGGACTAATGAAAAACTGTTTTTT.